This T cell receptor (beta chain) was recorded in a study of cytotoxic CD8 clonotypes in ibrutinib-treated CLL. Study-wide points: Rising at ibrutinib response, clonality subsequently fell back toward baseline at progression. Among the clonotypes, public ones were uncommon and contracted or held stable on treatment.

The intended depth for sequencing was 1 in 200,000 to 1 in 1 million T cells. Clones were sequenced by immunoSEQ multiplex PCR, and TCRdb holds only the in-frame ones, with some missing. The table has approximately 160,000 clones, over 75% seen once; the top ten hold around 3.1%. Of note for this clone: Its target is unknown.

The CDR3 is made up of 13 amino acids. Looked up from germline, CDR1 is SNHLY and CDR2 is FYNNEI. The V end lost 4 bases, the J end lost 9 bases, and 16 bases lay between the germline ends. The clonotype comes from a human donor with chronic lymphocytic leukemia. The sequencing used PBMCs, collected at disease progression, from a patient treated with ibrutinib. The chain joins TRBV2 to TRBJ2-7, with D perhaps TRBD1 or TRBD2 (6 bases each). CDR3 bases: TGTGCCAGCAGTGGGACTACCAGGGGTGGGCAGTACTTC. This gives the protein CASSGTTRGGQYF.